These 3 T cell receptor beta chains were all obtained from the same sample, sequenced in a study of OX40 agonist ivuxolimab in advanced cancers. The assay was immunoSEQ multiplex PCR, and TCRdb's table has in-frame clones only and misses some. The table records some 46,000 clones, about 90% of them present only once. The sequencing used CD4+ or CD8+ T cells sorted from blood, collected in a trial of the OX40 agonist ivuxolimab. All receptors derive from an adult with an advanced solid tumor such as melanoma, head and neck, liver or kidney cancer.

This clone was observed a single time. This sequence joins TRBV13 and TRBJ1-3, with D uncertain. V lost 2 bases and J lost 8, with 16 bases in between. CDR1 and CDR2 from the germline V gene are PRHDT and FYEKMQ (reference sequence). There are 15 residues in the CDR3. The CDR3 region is CASSLQGINLDTIYF. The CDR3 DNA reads TGTGCCAGCAGCTTACAAGGCATCAACCTGGACACCATATATTTT.

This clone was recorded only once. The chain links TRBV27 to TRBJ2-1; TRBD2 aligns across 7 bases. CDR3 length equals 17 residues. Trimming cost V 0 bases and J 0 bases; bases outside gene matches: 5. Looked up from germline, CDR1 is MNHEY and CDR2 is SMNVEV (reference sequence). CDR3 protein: CASSLSASGSSYNEQFF. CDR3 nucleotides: TGTGCCAGCAGTTTATCGGCTAGCGGAAGCTCCTACAATGAGCAGTTCTTC.

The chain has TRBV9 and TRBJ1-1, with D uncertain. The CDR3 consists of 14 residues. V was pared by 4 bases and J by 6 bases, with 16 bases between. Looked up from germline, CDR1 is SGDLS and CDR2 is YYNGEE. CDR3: CASSPFRPDSEAFF. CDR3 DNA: TGTGCCAGCAGCCCCTTTCGTCCGGATTCTGAAGCTTTCTTT.